Presented here are 10 T cell receptor beta chains from one specimen sequenced in a study of blood T cell repertoires in COVID-19. Here immunoSEQ multiplex PCR was the method, and the copy in TCRdb shows in-frame clones only, minus some. The table includes a few hundred thousand clones, 75% to 85% detected once. Sequenced sample: peripheral blood. The receptors shown here come from a man in his fifties with active or convalescent COVID-19.

This clone turned up a few times. The chain links TRBV5-8 to TRBJ2-1; tentative D call: TRBD2 (7 bases). The V end was cut by 5 bases, the J end by 9 bases, with 24 bases between. Germline V gene sequence: CDR1 SGHTS, CDR2 YDEGEE. The CDR3 is made up of 16 amino acids. The CDR3 DNA follows: TGTGCCAGCAGGCCAGGGGACGGAAGACGCGGGAGTGAGCAGTTCTTC. It is translated as CASRPGDGRRGSEQFF.

The V call is TRBV30, the J call TRBJ1-1; a weak D match, TRBD1 (5 bases). The V and J ends lost 1 base and 8 bases respectively, with 14 bases between them. The CDR3 runs 13 residues. CDR1 and CDR2 (germline): GTSNPN, SVGIG (reference sequence). The CDR3 sequence: CAWSEDSSVEAFF. Here the CDR3 DNA reads TGTGCCTGGAGTGAAGACAGTTCAGTCGAAGCTTTCTTT.

The chain carries TRBV7-8 and TRBJ2-4, with TRBD2 matching 15 bases. V lost 4 bases, J lost 0 bases, and 4 bases stayed unmatched. CDR1 SGHVS and CDR2 FQNEAQ come from the germline V gene. The CDR3 runs 18 residues. The CDR3 nucleotides are TGTGCCAGCAGCTCTGGACTAGCGGGAGGGTTAGCCAAAAACATTCAGTACTTC. It yields the protein CASSSGLAGGLAKNIQYF.

This clone was seen more than once but under ten times. The CDR3 is CASSPRGFGYEQYF. CDR3 nucleotides: TGTGCCAGCAGTCCCCGGGGTTTTGGCTACGAGCAGTACTTC. V usage is TRBV6-6 and J usage is TRBJ2-7; the D gene is possibly TRBD2 (5 bases). The CDR3 covers 14 residues. Germline V gene data show CDR1 as MNHNY and CDR2 as SVGAGI (reference sequence). Trimming took 5 bases from V and 3 from J, leaving 14 bases between them.

The CDR3 bases are TGTGCCAGCAGCTCCACTACAGGGGTTAATGGAAACACCATATATTTT. Translating it yields CASSSTTGVNGNTIYF. The J gene is TRBJ1-3, the V gene TRBV5-6, with TRBD1 identical over 7 bases. This CDR3 spans 16 amino acids. Germline-derived CDR1 and CDR2 are SGHDT and YYEEEE. V lost 3 bases to trimming and J lost 3 bases; unmatched junction nucleotides: 9.

The V gene is TRBV7-8, the J gene TRBJ1-2, with D possibly being TRBD1 (6 bases). Germline V lookup: CDR1 SGHVS, CDR2 FQNEAQ. The CDR3 contains 14 residues. Trimming cost V 1 base and J 0 bases, with 6 bases left between them. CDR3 DNA: TGTGCCAGCAGCTTAGGGACAGCTAACTATGGCTACACCTTC. Its protein product is CASSLGTANYGYTF.

This clone has only one observation. J is TRBJ2-1 and V is TRBV30; 10 bases line up with TRBD2. CDR3 length equals 13 residues. After removal of 5 bases from V and 6 bases from J, the junction contained 4 bases not matched to a gene. Germline V gene data show CDR1 as GTSNPN and CDR2 as SVGIG (reference sequence). Here the CDR3 DNA reads TGTGCCTGGCGACTAGCGGGTCTCAATGAGCAGTTCTTC. Translation gives CAWRLAGLNEQFF.

For the CDR3, the DNA is TGTGCCAGCAGTCCTAAGACAGGGAGAAACACCATATATTTT. It specifies CASSPKTGRNTIYF. The chain recombines TRBV6-5 with TRBJ1-3; 7 bases line up with TRBD1. J lost 5 bases, V lost 5 bases, and 6 bases had no gene match. CDR1 is MNHEY and CDR2 is SVGAGI in the germline V gene. This CDR3 is 14 amino acids long.

The rearrangement joins TRBV18 to TRBJ2-7; TRBD1 aligns across 9 bases. Germline CDR1 and CDR2: KGHSH and LQKENI. The CDR3 is 13 residues long. V was clipped by 6 bases and J by 5 bases; unmatched bases: 5. The CDR3 region is CASSPGTGNEQYF. In DNA form, the CDR3 reads TGTGCCAGCTCGCCCGGGACAGGGAACGAGCAGTACTTC.

This clone was recorded once. V is TRBV7-6 and J is TRBJ1-2; D ambiguous. V dropped 1 base and J dropped 3 bases, with 6 bases sitting between them. CDR3 length: 13 residues. Per the germline V gene, CDR1 is SGHVS and CDR2 is FNYEAQ. In DNA, the CDR3 is TGTGCCAGCAGCTTAGGGGCCGACTATGGCTACACCTTC. Amino acid sequence: CASSLGADYGYTF.